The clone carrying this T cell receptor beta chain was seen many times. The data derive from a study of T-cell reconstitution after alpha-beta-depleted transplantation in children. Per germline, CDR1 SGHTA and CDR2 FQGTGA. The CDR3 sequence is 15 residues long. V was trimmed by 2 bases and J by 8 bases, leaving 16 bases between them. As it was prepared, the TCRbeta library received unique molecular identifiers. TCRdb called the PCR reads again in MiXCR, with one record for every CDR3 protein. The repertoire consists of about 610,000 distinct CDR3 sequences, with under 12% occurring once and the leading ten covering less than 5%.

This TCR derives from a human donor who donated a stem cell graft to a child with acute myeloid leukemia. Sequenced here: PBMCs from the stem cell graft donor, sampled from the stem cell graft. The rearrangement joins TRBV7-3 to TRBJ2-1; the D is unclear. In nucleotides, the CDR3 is TGTGCCAGCAGCTTATTGGACCGATCATCGGATGAGCAGTTCTTC. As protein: CASSLLDRSSDEQFF.